Each of the 9 T cell receptor beta chains below was sequenced from the same sample in a study of cytomegalovirus exposure and HLA in healthy donors. In the PCR, 60 Vbeta and 13 Jbeta primers were used. TCRdb's table, derived via immunoSEQ multiplex PCR, lists solely in-frame clones and lacks some. The sample records under 200,000 clones, approximately 81% being singletons. The sample was PBMCs. The receptors shown here come from a young man in good health and CMV-seronegative.

J is TRBJ1-1 and V is TRBV2; D may be TRBD1 (5 bases). The germline CDR1 and CDR2 sequences are SNHLY and FYNNEI. V lost 1 base to trimming and J lost 6 bases, with 15 bases between them. The CDR3 runs 15 residues. CDR3 residues: CASSEGWAGIPEAFF. Written as DNA, the CDR3 is TGTGCCAGCAGTGAAGGATGGGCAGGGATCCCTGAAGCTTTCTTT.

Comment on this clone: Mismatch with germline at one junction end may stem from a read error. The genes are TRBV11-2 and TRBJ2-5, with a possible D match to TRBD2 (5 bases). CDR3 length: 11 residues. Germline values: CDR1 SGHAT, CDR2 FQNNGV. Here the CDR3 DNA reads TGTGCCAGCAGCTTACTAGCAAGCCCGGACTTC. Its protein product is CASSLLASPDF.

The gene calls are TRBV11-3 and TRBJ2-1; TRBD1 might be the D (6 bases). Germline V gene lookup returns CDR1 SGHNT and CDR2 YENEEA. This CDR3 has 18 residues. V lost 2 bases and J lost 1, with 18 bases in between. The CDR3 loop is CASSLSNLGTPSYNEQFF. The CDR3 bases are TGTGCCAGCAGCTTAAGCAACCTCGGGACACCATCCTACAATGAGCAGTTCTTC.

The chain combines TRBV11-2 with TRBJ2-1, with D possibly being TRBD2 (5 bases). The CDR3 covers 16 residues. The V and J ends lost 5 bases and 8 bases respectively, with 22 bases between them. CDR1 and CDR2 (germline): SGHAT, FQNNGV. CDR3 amino acids: CASSHPWAADGDEQFF. The CDR3 DNA sequence: TGTGCCAGCAGCCACCCGTGGGCGGCAGACGGGGATGAGCAGTTCTTC.

The rearrangement joins TRBV18 to TRBJ1-5; D is undetermined. The CDR3 is made up of 18 amino acids. The ends were cut back, 2 bases at V and 1 base at J, with 18 bases in the middle. Looked up from germline, CDR1 is KGHSH and CDR2 is LQKENI. This CDR3 is CASSPTPISRLSNQPQHF. The DNA of the CDR3 is TGTGCCAGCTCACCAACCCCCATTTCGAGGCTGAGCAATCAGCCCCAGCATTTT.

This clone was recorded a few times. The rearrangement joins TRBV19 to TRBJ1-2, with a weak D call TRBD1 (5 bases). CDR1 is LNHDA, CDR2 SQIVND, per germline (reference sequence). The V end lost 1 base, the J end lost 7 bases, and 13 bases lay between the germline ends. The CDR3 covers 14 residues. The DNA for the CDR3 is TGTGCCAGTAGTATAGTTGGCAGGGTTTTTGGCTACACCTTC. This translates into CASSIVGRVFGYTF.

The CDR3 loop reads CAISVTDRGGGYTF. The CDR3 DNA reads as TGTGCCATCAGTGTAACTGACAGGGGTGGCGGCTACACCTTC. The chain links TRBV10-3 to TRBJ1-2, with TRBD1 matching over 8 bases. The CDR3 runs 14 residues. V shed 4 bases, J shed 8 bases, and the junction held 9 bases outside the gene matches. CDR1 and CDR2 (germline): ENHRY, SYGVKD.

This clone turned up a few times. The CDR3 here is CASRGAAEAFF. CDR3 DNA sequence: TGTGCCAGCAGGGGGGCGGCTGAAGCTTTCTTT. The chain employs TRBV25-1 and TRBJ1-1, with a weak D call TRBD1 (6 bases). V lost 6 bases, J lost 6 bases, and 8 bases lay in between. The CDR3 totals 11 residues. CDR1 MGHDK and CDR2 SYGVNS come from the germline V gene.

The CDR3 DNA follows: TGTGCCAGCTCACCACGGGACAGGGAGGAGACCCAGTACTTC. This gives the protein CASSPRDREETQYF. The chain recombines TRBV18 with TRBJ2-5; 9 nucleotides align to TRBD1. Per the germline V gene, CDR1 is KGHSH and CDR2 is LQKENI. With V trimmed by 1 base and J by 5 bases, 2 bases remained unmatched. The CDR3 length is 14 residues.